One sample yielded the 10 T cell receptor beta chains listed below, sequenced in a study of blood T cell repertoires in COVID-19. The protocol was immunoSEQ multiplex PCR, while the TCRdb copy is restricted to in-frame clones and leaves out a portion. The table has under 120,000 clones, 70% to 90% seen once. The material sequenced was peripheral blood. The receptors were sampled from a human donor in a cohort sampled during active COVID-19.

The chain joins TRBV2 to TRBJ1-3; 8 bases map to TRBD1. Germline CDR1 is SNHLY and CDR2 is FYNNEI. The CDR3 is 16 residues long. J was trimmed by 0 bases and V by 1 base; bases with no gene match: 2. The CDR3 DNA is TGTGCCAGCAGTGAAGGTGGGACAGGCTCTGGAAACACCATATATTTT. Translating gives CASSEGGTGSGNTIYF. Filled out from reference TRBV2 and TRBJ1-3, the complete variable domain reads EPEVTQTPSHQVTQMGQEVILRCVPISNHLYFYWYRQILGQKVEFLVSFYNNEISEKSEIFDDQFSVERPDGSNFTLKIRSTKLEDSAMYFCASSEGGTGSGNTIYFGEGSWLTVV.

V and J are TRBV29-1 and TRBJ1-1; D gene unclear. The germline CDR1 and CDR2 sequences are SQVTM and ANQGSEA. This CDR3 has 13 amino acids. With 2 bases removed from V and 0 bases from J, the gap between germline ends came to 7 bases. Here the CDR3 DNA reads TGCAGCGTTGAACAGGCGATGAACACTGAAGCTTTCTTT. Its protein is CSVEQAMNTEAFF.

This clone was seen only once. J is TRBJ2-7 and V is TRBV28; 9 nucleotides match TRBD1. CDR3 size: 15 residues. Per the germline V gene, CDR1 is MDHEN and CDR2 is SYDVKM. J was trimmed by 2 bases and V by 9 bases; bases with no gene match: 11. The CDR3 DNA is TGTGCCAGTGACACAACAGGGGGCTCAACCTACGAGCAGTACTTC. Amino acids: CASDTTGGSTYEQYF.

The J gene is TRBJ1-2, the V gene TRBV30, with 7 bases lining up with TRBD1. The CDR3 contains 13 residues. The germline CDR1 and CDR2 sequences are GTSNPN and SVGIG (reference sequence). V shed 0 bases and J 7 bases; nucleotides not matched to a gene: 5. CDR3 residues: CAWSVEGARGYTF. The CDR3, as DNA: TGTGCCTGGAGTGTAGAGGGGGCGCGTGGCTACACCTTC.

The chain employs TRBV29-1 and TRBJ2-7; 7 bases agree with TRBD1. CDR3 length: 12 amino acids. The germline CDR1 and CDR2 sequences are SQVTM and ANQGSEA. The V gene end was trimmed by 4 bases and the J gene end by 3 bases; junction bases not matched to a gene: 3. CDR3: CSVGAGGYEQYF. The CDR3, as DNA: TGCAGCGTTGGCGCAGGGGGCTACGAGCAGTACTTC.

The gene calls are TRBV7-9 and TRBJ2-3; D might be TRBD1 (7 bases). V dropped 5 bases and J dropped 3 bases, with 12 bases sitting between them. CDR3 size: 14 residues. Germline V lookup: CDR1 SEHNR, CDR2 FQNEAQ (reference sequence). The CDR3 protein is CASSPTGRTDTQYF. As DNA, the CDR3 is TGTGCCAGCAGCCCGACAGGGAGGACAGATACGCAGTATTTT.

The chain combines TRBV18 with TRBJ1-1; 7 bases are shared with TRBD1. V lost 3 bases to trimming and J lost 8 bases; unmatched junction nucleotides: 3. The CDR3 covers 12 residues. Germline V gene lookup returns CDR1 KGHSH and CDR2 LQKENI. As DNA, the CDR3 is TGTGCCAGCTCACCGAGGACAGGCGAAGCTTTCTTT. Translated: CASSPRTGEAFF.

This chain links TRBV7-8 with TRBJ1-1; D possibly corresponds to TRBD1 (5 bases). The V and J ends lost 4 bases and 1 base respectively, with 10 bases between them. This CDR3 spans 14 amino acids. Germline V gene data show CDR1 as SGHVS and CDR2 as FQNEAQ. CDR3 bases: TGTGCCAGCAGCTCCGTGGGGGGGAACACTGAAGCTTTCTTT. Its protein is CASSSVGGNTEAFF.

This rearrangement joins TRBV12-1 to TRBJ2-5; TRBD1 is the table's D call, not checked against the DNA. TRBV12-1 is annotated as a pseudogene. The CDR3 is 14 amino acids. The CDR3 nucleotides read TGTGCCAGCAGCTTTGGGCAGGTACAAGAGACCCAGTACTTC. The encoded protein is CASSFGQVQETQYF.

A note on this clone: Relative to the germline gene, one junction end is altered; a read error may explain this. The chain uses TRBV20-1 and TRBJ2-1, with a tentative D call TRBD1 (6 bases). There are 11 residues in the CDR3. CDR1 and CDR2 (germline): DFQATT, SNEGSKA (reference sequence). The DNA of the CDR3 is TGCAGTGCGAGAGGCAGGGGTGAGCAGTTCTTC. It translates to CSARGRGEQFF.